The T cell receptor (beta chain) under discussion was sequenced for a study of cytomegalovirus exposure and HLA in healthy donors. Study details: HLA-typed donors contributed 65 million to 95 million unique TCRs, which were held in an early data release.

Study-wide findings and caveats: Earlier results showed most TCR beta V segments being productive about 87% or about 30% of the time.

V was clipped by 5 bases and J by 0 bases; unmatched bases: 7. The CDR3 length is 16 residues. Per the germline V gene, CDR1 is ENHRY and CDR2 is SYGVKD. In the PCR, 60 Vbeta and 13 Jbeta primers were used. Libraries were prepared by immunoSEQ multiplex PCR; TCRdb keeps only in-frame clonotypes and omits some of them. The sample lists some 150,000 clones, roughly 77% occurring once. About this clone: Its antigen is as yet unknown.

This TCR came from a man aged 40-49 years in good health and CMV-seronegative. The chain combines TRBV10-3 with TRBJ1-5; 7 positions match TRBD1. Sequenced material: PBMCs. The CDR3 DNA is TGTGCCATCAGTAACCCACAGGGGTCTAGCAATCAGCCCCAGCATTTT. This sequence encodes CAISNPQGSSNQPQHF.